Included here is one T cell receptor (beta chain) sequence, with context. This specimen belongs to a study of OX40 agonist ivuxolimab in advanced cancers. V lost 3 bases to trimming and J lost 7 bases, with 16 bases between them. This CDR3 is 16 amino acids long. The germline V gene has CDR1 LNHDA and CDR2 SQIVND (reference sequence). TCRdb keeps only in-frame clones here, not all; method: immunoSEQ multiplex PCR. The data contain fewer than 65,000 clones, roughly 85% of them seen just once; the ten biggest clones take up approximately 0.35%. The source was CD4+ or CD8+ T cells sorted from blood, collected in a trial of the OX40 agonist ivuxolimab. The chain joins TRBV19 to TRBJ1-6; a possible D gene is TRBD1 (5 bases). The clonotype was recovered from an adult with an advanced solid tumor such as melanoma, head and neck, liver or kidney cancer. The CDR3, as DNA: TGTGCCAGTAGTATTCCAGGGAACCCTAGGAATTCACCCCTCCACTTT. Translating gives CASSIPGNPRNSPLHF.